This is a list of T cell receptor beta chains from one sample in a study of chemoradiotherapy in HPV16-positive cancers. Profiling relied on immunoSEQ multiplex PCR, and the TCRdb table lists in-frame clones only, not all of them. The sample shows about 68,000 clones, roughly 90% of them seen only once. The specimen comprised blood, sampled from a patient who underwent chemoradiotherapy. Every receptor here comes from a human donor with HPV-associated anogenital cancer. CDR3s include the opening cysteine and the closing phenylalanine or tryptophan. Fields, in order: J gene, V gene, D gene, clone size, CDR3 DNA, CDR3 protein. The D gene is left open where the match is weak. Rows may omit the clone size; those that give it use once, few, many or a size class.

j_gene: TRBJ2-7; v_gene: TRBV25-1; d_gene: .; abundance: .; CDR3nt: TGTGCCAGCAGCGAGGCCCGGCAGGGGGGTTACGAGCAGTACTTC; CDR3aa: CASSEARQGGYEQYF
j_gene: TRBJ1-2; v_gene: TRBV19; d_gene: .; abundance: .; CDR3nt: TGTGCCAGTAGTATTTCACAGGGTAACTATGGCTACACCTTC; CDR3aa: CASSISQGNYGYTF
j_gene: TRBJ2-1; v_gene: TRBV7-9; d_gene: .; abundance: .; CDR3nt: TGTGCCAGCAGCCCCGGAGGTGAGCAGTTCTTC; CDR3aa: CASSPGGEQFF
j_gene: TRBJ2-5; v_gene: TRBV4-2; d_gene: .; abundance: .; CDR3nt: TGTGCCAGCAGCCAAGATGGGTCGCAAGAGACCCAGTACTTC; CDR3aa: CASSQDGSQETQYF
j_gene: TRBJ2-7; v_gene: TRBV12-5; d_gene: TRBD1; abundance: .; CDR3nt: TGTGCTAGTGGTTTGGTAGGGACAGGGGGCGAGCAGTACTTC; CDR3aa: CASGLVGTGGEQYF
j_gene: TRBJ2-1; v_gene: TRBV4-1; d_gene: .; abundance: .; CDR3nt: TGCGCCAGCAGCACCAACCTAAGGTCCGCAAATGAGCAGTTCTTC; CDR3aa: CASSTNLRSANEQFF
j_gene: TRBJ1-5; v_gene: TRBV6-1; d_gene: .; abundance: .; CDR3nt: TGTGCCAGCAGTTTGGGGAGGGGAGGCAATCAGCCCCAGCATTTT; CDR3aa: CASSLGRGGNQPQHF
j_gene: TRBJ2-7; v_gene: TRBV18; d_gene: TRBD2; abundance: once; CDR3nt: TGTGCCAGCTCACCGGGACTAGCGGTAACCTACGAGCAGTACTTC; CDR3aa: CASSPGLAVTYEQYF
j_gene: TRBJ2-5; v_gene: TRBV30; d_gene: .; abundance: .; CDR3nt: TGTGCCTGGAGACCAGGGCGGGAGACCCAGTACTTC; CDR3aa: CAWRPGRETQYF
j_gene: TRBJ2-1; v_gene: TRBV28; d_gene: TRBD2; abundance: .; CDR3nt: TGTGCCAGCAGGCTGAGGACTAGCGGGAGTTTCTACAATGAGCAGTTCTTC; CDR3aa: CASRLRTSGSFYNEQFF
j_gene: TRBJ1-3; v_gene: TRBV6-4; d_gene: .; abundance: once; CDR3nt: TGTGCCAGCAGGACTATACAGGTATTTTACTCTGGAAACACCATATATTTT; CDR3aa: CASRTIQVFYSGNTIYF
j_gene: TRBJ1-1; v_gene: TRBV6-1; d_gene: TRBD1; abundance: few; CDR3nt: TGTGCCAGCCTGGACAGGGTGGACGCTGAAGCTTTCTTT; CDR3aa: CASLDRVDAEAFF
j_gene: TRBJ2-1; v_gene: TRBV27; d_gene: .; abundance: .; CDR3nt: TGTGCCAGCAGTTTGACAGTTTTACCCTACAATGAGCAGTTCTTC; CDR3aa: CASSLTVLPYNEQFF
j_gene: TRBJ2-4; v_gene: TRBV29-1; d_gene: TRBD2; abundance: once; CDR3nt: TGCAGCGTTATACCCCTAGCGGGAGTCCCCGCCAAAAACATTCAGTACTTC; CDR3aa: CSVIPLAGVPAKNIQYF
j_gene: TRBJ2-2; v_gene: TRBV7-7; d_gene: TRBD1; abundance: .; CDR3nt: TGTGCTAGCAGCCCCACAGGGGACGACACCGGGGAGCTGTTTTTT; CDR3aa: CASSPTGDDTGELFF
j_gene: TRBJ2-2; v_gene: TRBV4-2; d_gene: TRBD1; abundance: .; CDR3nt: TGTGCCAGCAGCACCCTCGGTCCCAACAGGGGGTCAGGCGGGGAGCTGTTTTTT; CDR3aa: CASSTLGPNRGSGGELFF
j_gene: TRBJ2-3; v_gene: TRBV5-8; d_gene: .; abundance: .; CDR3nt: TGTGCCAGCAGCTTGGGGGGAACTGCCTCTGGCACAGATACGCAGTATTTT; CDR3aa: CASSLGGTASGTDTQYF
j_gene: TRBJ2-3; v_gene: TRBV25-1; d_gene: TRBD1; abundance: .; CDR3nt: TGTGCCAGCAGCGGGTCTAGGGGGCTCTATGTAGATACGCAGTATTTT; CDR3aa: CASSGSRGLYVDTQYF
j_gene: TRBJ1-1; v_gene: TRBV19; d_gene: .; abundance: .; CDR3nt: TGTGCCAGTAGTATAGATTTGAACACTGAAGCTTTCTTT; CDR3aa: CASSIDLNTEAFF
j_gene: TRBJ2-2; v_gene: TRBV19; d_gene: TRBD1; abundance: few; CDR3nt: TGTGCCAGTGAACAGGGGCGGGTCACCGGGGAGCTGTTTTTT; CDR3aa: CASEQGRVTGELFF
j_gene: TRBJ2-1; v_gene: TRBV5-5; d_gene: TRBD2; abundance: .; CDR3nt: TGTGCCAGCAGCTTGCACGGGGGGAGGTATGAGCAGTTCTTC; CDR3aa: CASSLHGGRYEQFF
j_gene: TRBJ2-7; v_gene: TRBV27; d_gene: .; abundance: .; CDR3nt: TGTGCCAGCAGTGCATTCGGGGGGCCCCTCTACGAGCAGTACTTC; CDR3aa: CASSAFGGPLYEQYF
j_gene: TRBJ1-4; v_gene: TRBV5-1; d_gene: .; abundance: .; CDR3nt: TGCGCCCAACCCGGGGCTACCTTTAATGAAAAACTGTTTTTT; CDR3aa: CAQPGATFNEKLFF
j_gene: TRBJ2-3; v_gene: TRBV11-2; d_gene: TRBD2; abundance: .; CDR3nt: TGTGCCAGCAGCTCGTTACTAGCGGGAGCAGATACGCAGTATTTT; CDR3aa: CASSSLLAGADTQYF
j_gene: TRBJ2-2; v_gene: TRBV11-2; d_gene: .; abundance: .; CDR3nt: TGTGCCAGCAGCTTAGATCGTAGAGGTCCCGGGGAGCTGTTTTTT; CDR3aa: CASSLDRRGPGELFF
j_gene: TRBJ2-7; v_gene: TRBV5-6; d_gene: .; abundance: .; CDR3nt: TGTGCCAGCAGCTTGGGACAGATCTACGAGCAGTACTTC; CDR3aa: CASSLGQIYEQYF
j_gene: TRBJ2-3; v_gene: TRBV4-1; d_gene: TRBD2; abundance: few; CDR3nt: TGCGCCAGCAGCCAAGATGCAGGGACTAGTAGAGATACGCAGTATTTT; CDR3aa: CASSQDAGTSRDTQYF
j_gene: TRBJ1-1; v_gene: TRBV2; d_gene: TRBD1; abundance: .; CDR3nt: TGTGCCAGCAGTGGAAAGACAGGGATGTACACTGAAGCTTTCTTT; CDR3aa: CASSGKTGMYTEAFF
j_gene: TRBJ1-2; v_gene: TRBV15; d_gene: .; abundance: .; CDR3nt: TGTGCCACCAGCAGGGGAGCAGGGAGAGGCTACACCTTC; CDR3aa: CATSRGAGRGYTF
j_gene: TRBJ2-4; v_gene: TRBV7-9; d_gene: .; abundance: .; CDR3nt: TGTGCCAGCAGCCAACCCCGGGCGAACATTCAGTACTTC; CDR3aa: CASSQPRANIQYF
j_gene: TRBJ2-7; v_gene: TRBV27; d_gene: .; abundance: .; CDR3nt: TGTGCCAGCAGTTTATATACGTCCGGGCAGGGATCGTCCTACGAGCAGTACTTC; CDR3aa: CASSLYTSGQGSSYEQYF
j_gene: TRBJ1-1; v_gene: TRBV6-5; d_gene: .; abundance: .; CDR3nt: TGTGCCAGCAGTTACTCCATCGGGCTCAACACTGAAGCTTTCTTT; CDR3aa: CASSYSIGLNTEAFF
j_gene: TRBJ1-5; v_gene: TRBV4-1; d_gene: .; abundance: medium-sized; CDR3nt: TGCGCCAGCAGCCACCCAACGATGGGTCACACTCAGCCCCAGCATTTT; CDR3aa: CASSHPTMGHTQPQHF
j_gene: TRBJ2-4; v_gene: TRBV20-1; d_gene: TRBD1; abundance: .; CDR3nt: TGCAGTGCGGCAGGGGGAAACATTCAGTACTTC; CDR3aa: CSAAGGNIQYF
j_gene: TRBJ1-2; v_gene: TRBV12-5; d_gene: .; abundance: .; CDR3nt: TGTGCTAGTGGTTTGGTACCAGGGGCTAACTATGGCTACACCTTC; CDR3aa: CASGLVPGANYGYTF
j_gene: TRBJ2-2; v_gene: TRBV5-5; d_gene: .; abundance: .; CDR3nt: TGTGCCAGTAATTTGTTACACGCCGGACGGGGGGAGCTGTTTTTT; CDR3aa: CASNLLHAGRGELFF
j_gene: TRBJ1-6; v_gene: TRBV28; d_gene: .; abundance: .; CDR3nt: TGTGCCAGCAGTAGGGAGCGAAATTCACCCCTCCACTTT; CDR3aa: CASSRERNSPLHF
j_gene: TRBJ2-3; v_gene: TRBV6-4; d_gene: .; abundance: .; CDR3nt: TGTGCCAGCAGTGACTGGACCGGATATACGCAGTATTTT; CDR3aa: CASSDWTGYTQYF
j_gene: TRBJ2-7; v_gene: TRBV4-2; d_gene: .; abundance: .; CDR3nt: TGTGCCAGCAGCCAAGAGATGAAGGCGGGAAGCCCCTACGAGCAGTACTTC; CDR3aa: CASSQEMKAGSPYEQYF
j_gene: TRBJ1-4; v_gene: TRBV10-2; d_gene: TRBD1; abundance: .; CDR3nt: TGCGCCAGCAGCCCTTACCGGGACAGAGAAAAACTGTTTTTT; CDR3aa: CASSPYRDREKLFF
j_gene: TRBJ1-5; v_gene: TRBV4-1; d_gene: TRBD1; abundance: .; CDR3nt: TGCGCCAGCAGCCTAAACGAGGGGGCCAGCAATCAGCCCCAGCATTTT; CDR3aa: CASSLNEGASNQPQHF
j_gene: TRBJ1-1; v_gene: TRBV10-2; d_gene: .; abundance: .; CDR3nt: TGCGCCAGCAGTGAGGAGGACAGAATGAACACTGAAGCTTTCTTT; CDR3aa: CASSEEDRMNTEAFF
j_gene: TRBJ2-1; v_gene: TRBV11-2; d_gene: .; abundance: .; CDR3nt: TGTGCCAGCAGCTTAGAGGGGTCGGGGAGGGAGCAGTTCTTC; CDR3aa: CASSLEGSGREQFF
j_gene: TRBJ2-1; v_gene: TRBV21-1; d_gene: .; abundance: once; CDR3nt: TGTGCCAGCAGGGATTGGGACAGGGATTTTTCATACAATGAGCAGTTCTTC; CDR3aa: CASRDWDRDFSYNEQFF
j_gene: TRBJ1-1; v_gene: TRBV7-2; d_gene: .; abundance: .; CDR3nt: TGTGCCAGCAGCTTAGAGTACAGGGCATTTACTGAAGCTTTCTTT; CDR3aa: CASSLEYRAFTEAFF
j_gene: TRBJ1-2; v_gene: TRBV19; d_gene: TRBD1; abundance: .; CDR3nt: TGTGCCAGTAGTATGACAGGGGACTCTGGCTACACCTTC; CDR3aa: CASSMTGDSGYTF
j_gene: TRBJ2-6; v_gene: TRBV4-2; d_gene: TRBD2; abundance: .; CDR3nt: TGTGCCAGCAGCCGGGAGGGCCGCTCTGGGGCCAACGTCCTGACTTTC; CDR3aa: CASSREGRSGANVLTF